This TCR beta chain comes out of a study of blood T cell repertoires in COVID-19. Sequencing used immunoSEQ multiplex PCR; TCRdb keeps in-frame clones, though not all of them. The profile shows nearly 350,000 clones, 87% of them singletons. The material sequenced was peripheral blood. This clonotype was obtained from a woman in her forties or fifties with COVID-19, enrolled during active disease.

The CDR3 DNA sequence: TGCGCCAGTAATCCCGGGACAGGGGGCCTGTACGAGCAGTACTTC. Its protein product is CASNPGTGGLYEQYF. The J gene is TRBJ2-7, the V gene TRBV5-1; 12 bases agree with TRBD1. Trimming took 8 bases from V and 4 from J; bases not matched to a gene: 10. CDR3 length: 15 residues. Germline V gene data show CDR1 as SGHRS and CDR2 as YFSETQ.